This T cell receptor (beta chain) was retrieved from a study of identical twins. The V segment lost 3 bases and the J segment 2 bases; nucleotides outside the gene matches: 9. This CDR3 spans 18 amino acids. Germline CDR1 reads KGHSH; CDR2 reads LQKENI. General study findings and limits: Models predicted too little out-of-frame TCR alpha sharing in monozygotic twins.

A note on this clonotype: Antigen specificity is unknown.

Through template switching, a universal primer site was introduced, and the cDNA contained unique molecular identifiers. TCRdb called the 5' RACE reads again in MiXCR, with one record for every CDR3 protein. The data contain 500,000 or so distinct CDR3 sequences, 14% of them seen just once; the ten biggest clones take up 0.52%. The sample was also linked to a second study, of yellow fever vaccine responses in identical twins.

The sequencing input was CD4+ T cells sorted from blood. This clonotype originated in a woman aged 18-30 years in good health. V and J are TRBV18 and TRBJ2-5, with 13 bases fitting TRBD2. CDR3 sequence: CASSPGLAGVRLQETQYF. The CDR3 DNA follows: TGTGCCAGCTCACCTGGACTAGCGGGGGTCCGACTACAAGAGACCCAGTACTTC.